The sequence of this T cell receptor beta chain was determined in a study of T cell responses to AZD1222 COVID-19 vaccine. Profiled with immunoSEQ multiplex PCR; TCRdb holds only in-frame clones, not every one. The data contain 66,000 or so clones, approximately 79% of them singletons. Per the germline V gene, CDR1 is SGHDN and CDR2 is FVKESK. This CDR3 is built from 17 residues. Trimming pared 4 bases from V and 0 bases from J, leaving 16 bases between. This clonotype was obtained from an adult in good health. The chain couples TRBV14 to TRBJ2-1; D uncertain. The sequencing used peripheral blood, collected on day 0 of MenACWY control vaccination. The chain's CDR3 is CASSPSSAAGSYNEQFF. CDR3 coding DNA: TGTGCCAGCAGCCCTTCCTCGGCGGCCGGCTCCTACAATGAGCAGTTCTTC.